Below, one T cell receptor (beta chain) is given with its context. As yet, its antigen is unknown. This sample is part of a study of monozygotic twins with inflammatory bowel disease. The TCR libraries each used total RNA (around 3,800 ng per library). Molecular identifiers with 6-nucleotide sample barcodes were added during cDNA synthesis via template switching. Reanalyzing the 5' RACE reads, TCRdb keeps one entry per CDR3 protein, without DNA. The specimen's table records 330,000 or so distinct CDR3 sequences. Points from the study as a whole: Fewer shared clonotypes with others were found in IBD patients than in healthy twins, especially with disease activity. Findings did not support one strong IBD-associated signal or clonotype.

The CDR3 sequence is 15 residues long. The receptor's source is a human donor with ulcerative colitis or Crohn's disease, or a healthy co-twin of an affected twin (not recorded which). The chain combines TRBV12-3 or TRBV12-4 with TRBJ1-2. The sequenced sample consisted of blood. The CDR3: CASSLLLDSPHGYTF.